This T cell receptor (beta chain) was recorded in a study of technical replicates of blood from a few donors. The V gene lost 3 bases and the J gene lost 5 bases, with 4 bases spanning the gap. Germline CDR1 SEHNR, CDR2 FQNEAQ (reference sequence). There are 11 residues in the CDR3. Some clones are missing from TCRdb's copy, which holds only in-frame ones; the method was immunoSEQ multiplex PCR. The sample consists of 85,000 to 100,000 clones, nearly 97% of them appearing once. This sequence was found in a human donor in good health. The chain joins TRBV7-9 to TRBJ1-1; unclear D gene. Sequenced: T cells isolated from PBMCs. CDR3 nucleotides: TGTGCCAGCAGCTTCGCGACTGAAGCTTTCTTT. Its translation: CASSFATEAFF.